This TCR beta chain was recovered during a study of blood T cells in healthy people across ages. About the study: With template switching, about one barcoded beta molecule was captured per two T cells.

Regarding this clonotype: Antigen unknown.

Each of the donors had roughly 9.4 milliliters of peripheral blood drawn into EDTA-treated Vacutainer tubes. The V end was cut by 3 bases, the J end by 10 bases, with 24 bases between. The CDR3 totals 17 residues. The study's findings and limits: Changes in expanded clonotypes were possibly confounded, as the CMV status of donors was unknown. In older individuals, TCR beta diversity per million T cells was lower, falling roughly linearly with age.

A sample-barcoded 5' primer and a J-beta primer mix were used in a second PCR of roughly 6 to 12 cycles. TCRdb ran MiXCR on the 5' RACE reads and lists one entry per CDR3 protein. The sample shows about 1,400,000 distinct CDR3 sequences, around 39% of them seen only once. Sequencing was done on a sample of blood. The chain carries TRBV12-3 or TRBV12-4 and TRBJ2-2; perhaps D is TRBD1 or TRBD2 (6 bases each). The source of this sequence is a woman younger than 30 in good health. This CDR3 is CASSLTGGRTRVSELFF. The CDR3 coding sequence is TGTGCCAGCAGTTTGACCGGGGGCCGCACCAGGGTGTCGGAGCTGTTTTTT.